One sample yielded the 10 T cell receptor beta chains listed below, sequenced in a study of blood T cell repertoires in COVID-19. Here immunoSEQ multiplex PCR was the method, and the copy in TCRdb shows in-frame clones only, minus some. The sample holds 180,000 or so clones, nearly 90% seen once. Sequencing used PBMCs or T cells enriched from blood (not recorded which). These receptor sequences come from a woman between 35 and 50 years old with acute COVID-19.

The CDR3 loop reads CASSHSPSGSSYEQYF. The CDR3 nucleotides read TGTGCCAGCAGCCACTCCCCCAGCGGGAGCTCCTACGAGCAGTACTTC. The genes are TRBV7-9 and TRBJ2-7; 8 positions match TRBD2. CDR1 is SEHNR and CDR2 is FQNEAQ in the germline V gene (reference sequence). J lost 0 bases, V lost 5 bases, and 9 bases had no gene match. This CDR3 is built from 16 residues.

This clone showed up just once. CDR3 DNA: TGTGCCAGCAGTTCTGTTAACCGGGGGGCTTCGGGCAATGAGCAGTTCTTC. It encodes CASSSVNRGASGNEQFF. The chain combines TRBV27 with TRBJ2-1; D is perhaps TRBD2 (7 bases). The CDR3 length is 17 residues. Looked up from germline, CDR1 is MNHEY and CDR2 is SMNVEV (reference sequence). The V end was cut by 4 bases, the J end by 6 bases, with 22 bases between.

The chain uses TRBV7-9 and TRBJ2-5, with TRBD2 matching over 8 bases. The CDR3 runs 15 residues. V lost 4 bases to trimming and J lost 5 bases; unmatched junction nucleotides: 9. Per germline, CDR1 SEHNR and CDR2 FQNEAQ (reference sequence). The CDR3 DNA reads as TGTGCCAGCAGCTCTAGTGGGACTAGTCGGGAGACCCAGTACTTC. It specifies CASSSSGTSRETQYF.

The chain employs TRBV7-8 and TRBJ1-4; 7 bases fit TRBD1. Germline V lookup: CDR1 SGHVS, CDR2 FQNEAQ. This CDR3 comprises 15 residues. The trim removed 5 bases at V and 8 bases at J, leaving 11 bases unmatched. The CDR3 nucleotides are TGTGCCAGCAGCCCAAACAGGGGAAAGAGCGAAAAACTGTTTTTT. As protein: CASSPNRGKSEKLFF.

This chain links TRBV2 with TRBJ2-2; no clear D. CDR1 is SNHLY and CDR2 is FYNNEI in the germline V gene. The CDR3 runs to 13 residues. Trimming took off 9 bases at V and 0 bases at J, with 8 bases between the two ends. Written as DNA, the CDR3 is TGTGCCAGTCAGAAAACGAACACCGGGGAGCTGTTTTTT. As protein: CASQKTNTGELFF.

The chain uses TRBV9 and TRBJ2-3, with 10 nucleotides matching TRBD2. The junction had 11 bases not matched to a gene; V was cut back by 4 bases and J by 6 bases. This CDR3 is built from 16 residues. Looked up from germline, CDR1 is SGDLS and CDR2 is YYNGEE. CDR3 loop: CASSPGGLARGDTQYF. The CDR3 DNA sequence: TGTGCCAGCAGCCCCGGGGGACTAGCGAGAGGGGATACGCAGTATTTT.

The V gene is TRBV28, the J gene TRBJ2-3; 9 bases are shared with TRBD2. This CDR3 region has 17 residues. Germline V gene data show CDR1 as MDHEN and CDR2 as SYDVKM. V dropped 7 bases and J dropped 2; count of bases not matched to a gene: 13. CDR3: CASTQGRKRGVTDTQYF. The DNA for the CDR3 is TGTGCCAGCACTCAAGGGAGGAAGCGGGGGGTCACAGATACGCAGTATTTT.

As to this clone: Other nucleotide sequences from this sample produce the same CDR3. V usage is TRBV18 and J usage is TRBJ2-5, with TRBD1 matching over 7 bases. Losses at the gene ends were 3 bases for V and 2 bases for J; bases not matched to a gene: 6. This CDR3 region has 15 residues. Germline loops: CDR1 KGHSH, CDR2 LQKENI. This CDR3 reads CASSPNSGGQETQYF. Written as DNA, the CDR3 is TGTGCCAGCTCACCGAACTCAGGGGGACAAGAGACCCAGTACTTC.

V is TRBV7-3 and J is TRBJ2-3; 8 bases align to TRBD1. The germline V gene has CDR1 SGHTA and CDR2 FQGTGA. There are 12 residues in the CDR3. After removal of 9 bases from V and 6 bases from J, the junction contained 5 bases not matched to a gene. CDR3 nucleotides: TGTGCCAGGCGGACAGGGTCGGATACGCAGTATTTT. Translation gives CARRTGSDTQYF. Based on the CDR3 plus reference TRBV7-3 and TRBJ2-3, the full variable domain is GAGVSQTPSNKVTEKGKYVELRCDPISGHTALYWYRQSLGQGPEFLIYFQGTGAADDSGLPNDRFFAVRPEGSVSTLKIQRTERGDSAVYLCARRTGSDTQYFGPGTRLTVL.

The chain couples TRBV11-2 to TRBJ2-2; tentative D call: TRBD1 (5 bases). The V end lost 2 bases, the J end lost 4 bases, and 11 bases lay between the germline ends. This CDR3 is 15 amino acids long. Per germline, CDR1 SGHAT and CDR2 FQNNGV. As DNA, the CDR3 is TGTGCCAGCAGCTTAAACGGACACCTCACCGGGGAGCTGTTTTTT. The encoded protein is CASSLNGHLTGELFF.